The clone carrying this TCR beta chain came up once. Its antigen is not identified. Its ends do not fully match the called genes, so a read error is possible. The data stem from a study of T cells after yellow fever vaccination. The study, taken as a whole, reports: The secondary response was weaker, and its peak arrived faster, on day 5 versus 15.

The CDR3 is 15 amino acids. From germline, CDR1 is LGHNA and CDR2 YNFKEQ. Template switching with 5'RACE generated the TCR cDNA and added a universal primer site and UMIs. TCRdb redid the calling of the 5' RACE reads with MiXCR, one entry per CDR3 protein. The data contain some 340,000 distinct CDR3 sequences, about 10% of them singletons. The chain has TRBV4-2 and TRBJ1-2; 9 bases line up with TRBD1. This sequence was found in a man between 18 and 29 years old who received the YFV17D yellow fever vaccine. This specimen consisted of CD4+ T cells sorted from PBMCs, obtained 45 days after the yellow fever booster vaccination. CDR3 in DNA: TGTGCCTGCAGCAAAGGGACAGGGAAAAACTATGGCTACACCTTC. The encoded protein is CACSKGTGKNYGYTF.